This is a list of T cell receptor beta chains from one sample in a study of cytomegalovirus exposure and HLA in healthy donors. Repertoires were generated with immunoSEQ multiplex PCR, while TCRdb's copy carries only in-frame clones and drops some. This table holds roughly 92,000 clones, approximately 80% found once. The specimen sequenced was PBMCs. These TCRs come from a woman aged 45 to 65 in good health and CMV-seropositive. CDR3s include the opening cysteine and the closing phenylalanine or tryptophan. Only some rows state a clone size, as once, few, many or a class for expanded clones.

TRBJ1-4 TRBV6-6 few CASQFFNEKLFF
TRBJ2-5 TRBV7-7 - CASSSGVQETQYF
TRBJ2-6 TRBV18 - CASSPGLAGGRSGANVLTF
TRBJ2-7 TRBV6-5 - CASSYSSGGSSYEQYF
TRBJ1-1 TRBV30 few CAWSSIKGTVGRRTEAFF
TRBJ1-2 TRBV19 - CASGRGDYGYTF
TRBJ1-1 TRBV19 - CASSQLGQGNTEAFF
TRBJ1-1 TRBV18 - CASSPAGDTEAFF
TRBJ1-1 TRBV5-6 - CALQATPPHLAEAFF
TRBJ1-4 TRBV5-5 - CASSLRGGFSTNEKLFF
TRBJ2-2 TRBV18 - CASSPLPGLGLAGTGELFF
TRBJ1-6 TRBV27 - CASSLRGGQFNSLHF
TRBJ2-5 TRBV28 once CASRLAGQETQYF
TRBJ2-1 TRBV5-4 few CASSQPGTGLIEQFF
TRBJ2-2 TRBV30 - CAWSVAGESGELFF
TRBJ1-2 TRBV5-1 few CASSEGNYGYTF
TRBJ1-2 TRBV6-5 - CASCYDGGAGGYTF